This T cell receptor (beta chain) was recorded in a study of T cells after yellow fever vaccination. This clonotype has only a few counts. Germline V gene data show CDR1 as SGHTA and CDR2 as FQGNSA. Trimming cost V 3 bases and J 4 bases, with 10 bases left between them. The CDR3 has 13 residues. TCRdb redid the calling of the 5' RACE reads with MiXCR, one entry per CDR3 protein. The sample contains under 550,000 distinct CDR3 sequences, 21% of which appear only once. The rearrangement links TRBV7-2 to TRBJ2-7, with D possibly matching TRBD1 (5 bases). The sample in question was PBMCs, obtained more than 20 days after the first yellow fever vaccination. The clonotype was recovered from a man between 18 and 35 years old who received the YFV17D yellow fever vaccine. CDR3 protein: CASSFPGHYEQYF. CDR3 DNA sequence: TGTGCCAGCAGCTTCCCAGGACATTACGAGCAGTACTTC.